This T cell receptor (beta chain) emerged from a study of T-cell memory formation after mild COVID-19. Across the study: The study found TCR clusters largely donor specific. Study-wide findings and caveats: Clones that contracted clustered mainly in CM and EM if CD4+ and in EMRA if CD8+. Specificity for SARS-CoV-2 was not confirmed among the second-wave clones peaking on day 37.

CDR1 is MNHNY, CDR2 SVGAGI, per germline (reference sequence). The CDR3 consists of 13 residues. TCRdb re-called the 5' RACE reads through MiXCR, storing one row per CDR3 protein. The sample has hundreds of thousands of distinct CDR3 sequences; approximately 15% are singletons. The table lists this clonotype with a few counts. Its antigen remains unidentified. The sample was PBMCs or a T cell subset sorted from them (not recorded which). The TCR comes from a man aged 18 to 35 who had mild COVID-19 (a few samples of this study predate the infection). Cell type and time point are not known. The J gene is TRBJ1-5, the V gene TRBV6-6, with a possible D match to TRBD1 (6 bases). In DNA, the CDR3 is TGTGCGGAGGGGGGCACGAGCAATCAGCCCCAGCATTTT. It encodes CAEGGTSNQPQHF.